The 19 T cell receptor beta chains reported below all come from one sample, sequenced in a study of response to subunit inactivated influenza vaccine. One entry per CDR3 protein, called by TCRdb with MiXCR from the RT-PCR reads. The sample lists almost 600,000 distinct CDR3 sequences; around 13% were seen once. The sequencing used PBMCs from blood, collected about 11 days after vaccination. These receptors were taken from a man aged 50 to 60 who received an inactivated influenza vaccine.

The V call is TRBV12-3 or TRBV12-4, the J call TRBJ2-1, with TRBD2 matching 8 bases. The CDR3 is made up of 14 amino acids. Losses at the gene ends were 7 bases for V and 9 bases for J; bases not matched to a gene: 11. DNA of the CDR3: TGTGCCAGCACTGAGAGGCGGGAGGTGGGTGAGCAGTTCTTC. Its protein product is CASTERREVGEQFF.

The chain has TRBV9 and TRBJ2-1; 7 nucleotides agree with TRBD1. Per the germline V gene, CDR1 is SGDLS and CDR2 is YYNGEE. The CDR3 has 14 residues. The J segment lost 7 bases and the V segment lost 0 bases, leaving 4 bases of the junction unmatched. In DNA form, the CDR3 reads TGTGCCAGCAGCGTAGATCAGGGGGTTAATGAGCAGTTCTTC. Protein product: CASSVDQGVNEQFF.

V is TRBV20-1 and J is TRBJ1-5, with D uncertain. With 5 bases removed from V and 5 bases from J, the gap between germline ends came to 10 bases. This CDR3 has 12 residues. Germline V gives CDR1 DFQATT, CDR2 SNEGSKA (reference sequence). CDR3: CSAPDGDQPQHF. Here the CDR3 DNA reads TGCAGTGCTCCAGACGGGGATCAGCCCCAGCATTTT.

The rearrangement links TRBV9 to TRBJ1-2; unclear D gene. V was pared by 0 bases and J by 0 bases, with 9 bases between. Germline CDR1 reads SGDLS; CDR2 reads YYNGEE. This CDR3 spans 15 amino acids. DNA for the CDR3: TGTGCCAGCAGCGTAGACGACCCTTCTAACTATGGCTACACCTTC. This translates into CASSVDDPSNYGYTF. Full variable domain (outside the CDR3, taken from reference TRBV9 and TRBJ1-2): DSGVTQTPKHLITATGQRVTLRCSPRSGDLSVYWYQQSLDQGLQFLIQYYNGEERAKGNILERFSAQQFPDLHSELNLSSLELGDSALYFCASSVDDPSNYGYTFGSGTRLTVV.

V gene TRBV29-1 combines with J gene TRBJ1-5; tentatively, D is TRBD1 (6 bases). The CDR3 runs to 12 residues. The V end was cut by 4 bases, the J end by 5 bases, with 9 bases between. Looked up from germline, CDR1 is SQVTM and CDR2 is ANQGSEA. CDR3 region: CSVGAGDQPQHF. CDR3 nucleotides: TGCAGCGTTGGGGCAGGGGATCAGCCCCAGCATTTT.

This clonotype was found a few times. The CDR3 sequence is CATSDLWSNQPQHF. In DNA form, the CDR3 reads TGTGCCACCAGTGATTTGTGGAGCAATCAGCCCCAGCATTTT. The chain couples TRBV24-1 to TRBJ1-5; D is undetermined. The CDR3 contains 14 residues. CDR1 and CDR2 from the germline V gene are KGHDR and SFDVKD. V lost 0 bases and J 1 base, leaving 3 bases between the germline ends.

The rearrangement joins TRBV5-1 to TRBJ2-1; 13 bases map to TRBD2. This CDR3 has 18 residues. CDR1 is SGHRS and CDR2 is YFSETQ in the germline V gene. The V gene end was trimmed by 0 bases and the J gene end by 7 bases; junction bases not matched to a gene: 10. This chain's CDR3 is CASSLATSGRALWNEQFF. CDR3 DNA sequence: TGCGCCAGCAGCTTGGCTACTAGCGGGAGGGCCCTCTGGAATGAGCAGTTCTTC.

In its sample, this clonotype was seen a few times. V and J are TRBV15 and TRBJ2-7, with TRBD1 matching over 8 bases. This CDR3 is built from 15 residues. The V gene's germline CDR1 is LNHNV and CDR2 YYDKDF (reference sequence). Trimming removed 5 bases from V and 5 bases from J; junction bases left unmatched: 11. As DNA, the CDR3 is TGTGCCACCAGCGGTGCCGGGACAGGCGTCGACGAGCAGTACTTC. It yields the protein CATSGAGTGVDEQYF.

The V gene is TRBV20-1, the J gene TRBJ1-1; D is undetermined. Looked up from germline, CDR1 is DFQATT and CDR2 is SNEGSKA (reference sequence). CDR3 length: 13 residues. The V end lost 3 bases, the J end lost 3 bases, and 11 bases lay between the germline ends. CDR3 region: CSARYGPYTEAFF. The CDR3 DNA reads TGCAGTGCTAGGTACGGGCCCTACACTGAAGCTTTCTTT.

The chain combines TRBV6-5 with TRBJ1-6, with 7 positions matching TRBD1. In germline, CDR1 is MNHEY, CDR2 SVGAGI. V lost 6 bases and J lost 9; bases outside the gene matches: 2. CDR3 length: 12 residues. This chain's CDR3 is CASRHRGSPLHF. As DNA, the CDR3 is TGTGCCAGCAGGCACAGGGGTTCACCCCTCCACTTT.

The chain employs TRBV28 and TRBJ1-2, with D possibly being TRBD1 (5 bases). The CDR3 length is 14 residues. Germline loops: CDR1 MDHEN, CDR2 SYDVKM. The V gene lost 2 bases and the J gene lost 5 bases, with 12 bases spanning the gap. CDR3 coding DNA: TGTGCCAGCAGTTTAGTCGGGACTCAATATGGCTACACCTTC. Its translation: CASSLVGTQYGYTF.

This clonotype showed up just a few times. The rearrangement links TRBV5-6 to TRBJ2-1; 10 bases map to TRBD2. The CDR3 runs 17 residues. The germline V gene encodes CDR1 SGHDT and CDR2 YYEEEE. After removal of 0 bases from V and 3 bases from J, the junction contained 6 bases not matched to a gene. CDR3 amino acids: CASSLASLAGVYNEQFF. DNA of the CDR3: TGTGCCAGCAGCTTGGCATCGCTAGCGGGGGTCTACAATGAGCAGTTCTTC.

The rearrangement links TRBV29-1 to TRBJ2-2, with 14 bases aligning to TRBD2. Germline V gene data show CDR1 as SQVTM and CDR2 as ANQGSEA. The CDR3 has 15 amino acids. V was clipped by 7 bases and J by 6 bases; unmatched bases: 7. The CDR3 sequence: CSAQTSGRASGELFF. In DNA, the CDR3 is TGCAGCGCCCAGACTAGCGGGAGGGCCTCCGGGGAGCTGTTTTTT.

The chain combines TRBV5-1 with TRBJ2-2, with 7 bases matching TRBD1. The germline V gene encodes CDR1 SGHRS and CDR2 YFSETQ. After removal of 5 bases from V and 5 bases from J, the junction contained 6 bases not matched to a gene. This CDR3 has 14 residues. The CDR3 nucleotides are TGCGCCAGCAGGATAGGGGGCGCAACCGGGGAGCTGTTTTTT. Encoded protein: CASRIGGATGELFF.

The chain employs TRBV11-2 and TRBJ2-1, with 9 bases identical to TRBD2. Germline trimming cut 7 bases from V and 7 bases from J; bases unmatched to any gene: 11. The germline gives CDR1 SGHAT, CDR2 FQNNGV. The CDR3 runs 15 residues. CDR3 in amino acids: CASMPGLAGMNEQFF. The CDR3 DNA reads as TGTGCCAGCATGCCGGGGCTAGCGGGAATGAATGAGCAGTTCTTC. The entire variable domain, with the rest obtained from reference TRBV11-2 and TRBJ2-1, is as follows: EAGVAQSPRYKIIEKRQSVAFWCNPISGHATLYWYQQILGQGPKLLIQFQNNGVVDDSQLPKDRFSAERLKGVDSTLKIQPAKLEDSAVYLCASMPGLAGMNEQFFGPGTRLTVL.

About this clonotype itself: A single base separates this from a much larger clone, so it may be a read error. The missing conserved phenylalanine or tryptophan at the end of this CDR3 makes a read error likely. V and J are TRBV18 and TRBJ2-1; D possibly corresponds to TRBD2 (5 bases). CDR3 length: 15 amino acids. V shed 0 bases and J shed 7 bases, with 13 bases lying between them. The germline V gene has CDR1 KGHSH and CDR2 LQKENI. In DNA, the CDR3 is TGTGCCAGCTCACCACCGGCCTGGCCGGGGAATGAGCAGTTCTCC. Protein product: CASSPPAWPGNEQFS.

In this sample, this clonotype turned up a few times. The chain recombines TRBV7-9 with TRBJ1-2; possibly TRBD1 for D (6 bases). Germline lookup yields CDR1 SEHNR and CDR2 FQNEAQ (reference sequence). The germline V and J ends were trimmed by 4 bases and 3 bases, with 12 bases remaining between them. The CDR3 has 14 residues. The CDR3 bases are TGTGCCAGCAGCTCAGGTCAGGGGCACTATGGCTACACCTTC. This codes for CASSSGQGHYGYTF.

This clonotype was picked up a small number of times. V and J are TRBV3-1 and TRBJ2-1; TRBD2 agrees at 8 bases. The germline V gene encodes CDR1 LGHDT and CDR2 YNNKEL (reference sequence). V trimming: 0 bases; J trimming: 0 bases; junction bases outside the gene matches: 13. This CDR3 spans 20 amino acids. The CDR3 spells CASSQDSGTRPSYSYNEQFF. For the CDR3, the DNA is TGTGCCAGCAGCCAAGACTCCGGGACTAGACCCTCATACTCCTACAATGAGCAGTTCTTC.

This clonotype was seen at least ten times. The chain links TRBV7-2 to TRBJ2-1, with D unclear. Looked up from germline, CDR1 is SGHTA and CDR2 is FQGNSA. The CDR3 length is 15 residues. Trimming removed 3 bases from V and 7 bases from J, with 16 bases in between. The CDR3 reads CASSFPRQVKNEQFF. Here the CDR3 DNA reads TGTGCCAGCAGCTTCCCCCGGCAGGTCAAGAATGAGCAGTTCTTC. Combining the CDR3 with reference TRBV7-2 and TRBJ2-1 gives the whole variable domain GAGVSQSPSNKVTEKGKDVELRCDPISGHTALYWYRQSLGQGLEFLIYFQGNSAPDKSGLPSDRFSAERTGGSVSTLTIQRTQQEDSAVYLCASSFPRQVKNEQFFGPGTRLTVL.